This paragraph reports one T cell receptor beta chain. Its antigen remains unidentified. TCRdb keeps only in-frame clones here, not all; method: immunoSEQ multiplex PCR. The sample lists under 150,000 clones, 84% seen once, with about 3.3% in the top ten. This sample is part of a study of cytotoxic CD8 clonotypes in ibrutinib-treated CLL. General study points: Samples were collected at differing times from sustained-remission and progressing patients. Contraction or stability on treatment was seen for public clonotypes, which were uncommon. In comparison with age-matched healthy donors, baseline clonality was higher and tracked circulating CD8+ T-cell counts.

This sample comprised PBMCs, obtained after 24 months of ibrutinib treatment. This sequence originates from a human donor with chronic lymphocytic leukemia.

The CDR3 sequence: CASSQQGRNTEAFF. CDR3 bases: TGTGCCAGCAGCCAACAGGGTCGGAACACTGAAGCTTTCTTT. The chain joins TRBV5-4 to TRBJ1-1; D may be TRBD1 (6 bases). V lost 4 bases and J lost 1, with 11 bases in between. The CDR3 totals 14 residues. Germline V gives CDR1 SGHNT, CDR2 YYREEE (reference sequence).